A selection of T cell receptor beta chains follows, all from one sample in a study of blood T cell repertoires in COVID-19. The protocol was immunoSEQ multiplex PCR, while the TCRdb copy is restricted to in-frame clones and leaves out a portion. The sample contains 95,000 to 150,000 clones, around 87% of which appear only once. The sequenced material came from peripheral blood. These receptors were collected from a woman in her 70s with acute or convalescent COVID-19. Both conserved end residues are part of each CDR3. The D gene is left open where the match is weak. For some rows the clone size is stated as once, few or many, or as a class when expanded; others skip it.

d_gene,v_gene,j_gene,abundance,CDR3nt,CDR3aa
-,TRBV2,TRBJ1-3,-,TGTGCCAGCAGGGCAACTAGTGGAAACACCATATATTTT,CASRATSGNTIYF
TRBD2,TRBV3-1/TRBV3-2,TRBJ2-1,-,TGTGCCAGCAGCCAAATGGCGGGGGGATACAATGAGCAGTTCTTC,CASSQMAGGYNEQFF
TRBD2,TRBV28,TRBJ2-5,-,TGTGCCAGCAGCCTGAAAATAGCGGGGGGGACGCAAGAGACCCAGTACTTC,CASSLKIAGGTQETQYF
-,TRBV4-1,TRBJ1-2,-,TGCGCCAGCAGCCCCAGGGGTAATGGCTACACCTTC,CASSPRGNGYTF
-,TRBV9,TRBJ1-1,-,TGTGCCAGCAGCCGCGAGAACACTGAAGCTTTCTTT,CASSRENTEAFF
TRBD2,TRBV2,TRBJ2-2,-,TGTGCCAGCAGTGATGGGACTAGCGGGGGGGTCGGGGAGCTGTTTTTT,CASSDGTSGGVGELFF
TRBD1,TRBV27,TRBJ1-5,-,TGTGCCAGCAGTTTATCGGGGACAGGGAGCAATAGCAATCAGCCCCAGCATTTT,CASSLSGTGSNSNQPQHF
-,TRBV9,TRBJ2-6,-,TGTGCCAGCAGCGTTGGGACAACTCACTCTGGGGCCAACGTCCTGACTTTC,CASSVGTTHSGANVLTF
-,TRBV19,TRBJ2-3,-,TGTGCCAGTAGTATGGGCTTAACCTCAGATACGCAGTATTTT,CASSMGLTSDTQYF
-,TRBV6-6,TRBJ1-4,-,TGTGCCAGCAGTTACGCCGGGATTAATGAAAAACTGTTTTTT,CASSYAGINEKLFF
-,TRBV28,TRBJ1-2,-,TGTGCCAGCAGTTTATCCGGGGTAGGCTACACCTTC,CASSLSGVGYTF
-,TRBV2,TRBJ1-5,-,TGTGCCAGCAGTGATGAGTCATATCAGCCCCAGCATTTT,CASSDESYQPQHF
TRBD1,TRBV6-1,TRBJ1-6,-,TGTGCCAGCAGTGAAAAGGGGACGGGACAGGCCTCGTCCCTCCACTTT,CASSEKGTGQASSLHF
-,TRBV3-1/TRBV3-2,TRBJ2-2,-,TGTGCCAGCAGCCTCGGGCGGGGTAGCCAACCCGCGAACACCGGGGAGCTGTTTTTT,CASSLGRGSQPANTGELFF
-,TRBV14,TRBJ2-3,-,TGTGCCAGCAGCCAATTCGAGTCCACAGATACGCAGTATTTT,CASSQFESTDTQYF
-,TRBV5-1,TRBJ1-4,-,TGCGCCAGCAGCGTAAGCGGCGGGGGGAATGAAAAACTGTTTTTT,CASSVSGGGNEKLFF
TRBD2,TRBV24-1,TRBJ2-3,-,TGTGCCACCAGTGATATGATAGCGGGGGCATTAGATACGCAGTATTTT,CATSDMIAGALDTQYF
TRBD2,TRBV5-1,TRBJ2-5,-,TGCGCCAGCAGCACCGGACTAGCGGGCCCAGAGACCCAGTACTTC,CASSTGLAGPETQYF
TRBD1,TRBV27,TRBJ1-2,-,TGTGCCAGCAGGGGCCTGGGACAGGGGAATGGCTACACCTTC,CASRGLGQGNGYTF
-,TRBV30,TRBJ2-1,-,TGTGCCTGGAGTGTGGGGGGGGACAGGTTCTGGGATGAGCAGTTCTTC,CAWSVGGDRFWDEQFF
-,TRBV5-1,TRBJ1-5,few,TGCGCCAGCAGCCCCCTCCCAGGGAGCAATCAGCCCCAGCATTTT,CASSPLPGSNQPQHF
TRBD2,TRBV6-5,TRBJ2-7,-,TGTGCCAGCAGTTACTCAGCTAGCGGAGGGTCTTACGAGCAGTACTTC,CASSYSASGGSYEQYF
TRBD1,TRBV30,TRBJ1-3,-,TGTGCCTTAAGGACAGGAAAGGGAAACACCATATATTTT,CALRTGKGNTIYF
-,TRBV30,TRBJ2-5,-,TGTGCCTGGAGTGTACGTGCGGTCCAAGAGACCCAGTACTTC,CAWSVRAVQETQYF
TRBD1,TRBV28,TRBJ1-5,-,TGTGCCAGCAGTGGAAACCTGGACAGGGGGAAGGTCAATCAGCCCCAGCATTTT,CASSGNLDRGKVNQPQHF
-,TRBV29-1,TRBJ1-2,-,TGCAGCGCCGCCGGGGTTACGTTTGGCTACACCTTC,CSAAGVTFGYTF
-,TRBV11-2,TRBJ1-1,-,TGTGCCAGCAGCCAGAGGAGAGGGGGCACTGAAGCTTTCTTT,CASSQRRGGTEAFF
-,TRBV7-2,TRBJ1-3,once,TGTGCCAGCACCTGGGTACAGGGTTGGGGCGGAAACACCATATATTTT,CASTWVQGWGGNTIYF
TRBD1,TRBV6-2/TRBV6-3,TRBJ1-3,-,TGTGCCAGCAGTTACTCGTTGGGTAGGACAGGGAGCGGCAACACCATATATTTT,CASSYSLGRTGSGNTIYF
-,TRBV2,TRBJ2-5,-,TGTGCCAGCAGTGAAGCTCCCCCCGGACTATCGGAGACCCAGTACTTC,CASSEAPPGLSETQYF
-,TRBV27,TRBJ1-4,-,TGTGCCAGCAGCCCGGGGGGGCATGAAAAACTGTTTTTT,CASSPGGHEKLFF
-,TRBV5-1,TRBJ1-1,once,TGCGCCAGCAGCCCCGAGACGGGGAACACTGAAGCTTTCTTT,CASSPETGNTEAFF
-,TRBV12-3/TRBV12-4,TRBJ1-5,-,TGTGCCAGCAAACAGGGAAGCAATCAGCCCCAGCATTTT,CASKQGSNQPQHF
TRBD1,TRBV2,TRBJ1-2,-,TGTGCCAGCATAGAGGAAGGGGGCCCTAACTATGGCTACACCTTC,CASIEEGGPNYGYTF
-,TRBV30,TRBJ1-1,-,TGTGCCTGGAGCCAGGCCCTGAACACTGAAGCTTTCTTT,CAWSQALNTEAFF